Included here is one T cell receptor (beta chain) sequence, with context. Its antigen remains unidentified. The record has no base qualities; no much larger clone is one base away. The V and J ends are trimmed by 1 base and 3 bases, leaving 9 bases between them. The CDR3 measures 14 amino acids from cysteine to phenylalanine. The DNA shown is the 42-base CDR3, in frame from base 1. From a lookup of the germline V gene, CDR1 and CDR2 are LGHNA and YNFKEQ. The data derive from a study of cytomegalovirus exposure and HLA in healthy donors listed by TCRdb under 2017. Broadly, across the study: In an earlier analysis of roughly 500 of the donors, approximately 260 Gb of sequence data and 117 million unique TCR beta sequences from some 170 million T cells were reported. Donor age, sex, ethnicity and CMV serostatus were compiled together with the repertoire data. Rather than using new phenotypic data, the later analysis identified candidate immune exposures from TCR beta sequences and from how often those sequences occurred across donors. Along with the approximately 700-subject first cohort, a separate validation cohort of over a hundred different subjects was used. Typing coverage differed by locus: A, B, C, DRB1 and DQB1 were typed in roughly 620-640 donors, DQA1 in 522, DPA1 in 600 to 610, and DPB1 in approximately 450. Among roughly 400 genotyped donors of the cohort, an average of approximately 230,000 unique TCR beta nucleotide sequences were sequenced per donor, roughly 18% of them non-productive. HLA typing included class I and class II loci at four-digit resolution. Using immunosequencing, the study profiled T cell repertoires from around 670 subjects and related those repertoires to cytomegalovirus serostatus. The genetic ancestry cluster associated with self-reported Caucasian donors included roughly 84% of the approximately 410 genotyped donors. Roughly 300 gigabases of sequencing data and around 88 million unique TCR sequences made up an early release that covered under 750 HLA-typed donors. In a later analysis, previously published TCR beta repertoires from about 670 donors were re-analyzed and high-resolution HLA genotyping was added so that TCR occurrence patterns could be studied. Every repertoire in the discovery cohort had been generated on one and the same sequencing platform. A later genetic analysis took genome-wide SNP genotypes for about 65% of the roughly 670 donors and used that subset as a discovery cohort. The aim of the study was to test whether cataloging public T cell receptors could identify signatures of past pathogen exposure. Roughly 5 DR-DQ haplotypes were handled as single units for association and clustering because linkage in the cohort was strong. An earlier analysis of about 600 of the donors used high-throughput TCR beta sequencing to judge whether each TCR beta V gene segment behaved as functional or pseudogenic. To predict cytomegalovirus infection status, the study brought together high-throughput TCR immunosequencing, statistical association of individual TCRs with disease status, and machine learning. The paper as a whole reports these results and caveats: The authors suggested that the approach could potentially be generalized to other disease states and immunological phenotypes. In a later genetic analysis, fewer N-insertions in productive TCRs were reported among donors in an Asian-associated ancestry cluster than the 666-donor mean. The sequencing pipeline was judged likely to have produced a cluster of highly shared sequence variants as a technical artifact. For the cohort, immune exposure information was limited to CMV serostatus. A further reported finding was that TCR beta sequences accurately predicted the HLA-A and HLA-B alleles for most subjects in the first cohort. The earlier analysis of approximately 560 of the donors excluded fewer than 20 rarely observed V segments, including chromosome 9 orphons, because counts were too low. In an earlier analysis of more than 500 of the donors, most TCR beta V segments appeared in productive rearrangements about 87% or about 30% of the time, broadly matching IMGT annotations. Cytomegalovirus status was reported to be diagnosed by the classifier with high specificity and sensitivity in both the original and validation cohorts. In a later analysis, several top co-occurrence clusters were reported to appear linked to parvovirus B19, influenza, CMV and Epstein-Barr virus. At a false discovery rate of 0.05, a later analysis linked around 15,000 TCR beta sequences to specific HLA alleles. In a later analysis, TCR association rates were found to vary across HLA loci, with the most associated TCRs seen for DRB1 alleles and the fewest for HLA-C alleles. Correlated functional status among segregating V segments might be attributable to linkage disequilibrium, but an unknown experimental factor could not be ruled out. In the study, around 150 TCR beta chains were listed as associated with cytomegalovirus. In vitro tests confirmed that a few of the cytomegalovirus-associated TCR beta chains recognize cytomegalovirus antigens. When HLA alleles, especially DR and DQ, strongly co-occurred, TCR associations were difficult to assign to individual alleles. A later analysis found that most CMV-associated TCR beta chains appeared HLA-restricted, with HLA associations seemingly driven largely by CMV exposure. In a later analysis, HLA-associated TCR beta chains showed more clonal expansion and lower generation probabilities than non-associated chains that were equally common. Because some donors lacked HLA typing at each locus, the association tests relied only on the typed subset. The presence/absence analyses assumed that sequencing depth was roughly uniform across donors, and that assumption may not be true. Because the 87-base-pair reads could not distinguish some IMGT-functional V segments, including TRBV6-2 and TRBV6-3, those segments were excluded. This cohort had only TCR beta chains sequenced, and the lack of alpha or paired-chain data limited which features could be detected. In a later genetic analysis, a missense DCLRE1C variant was associated with V-gene and J-gene trimming of TCR beta chains, and the association was replicated in an independent cohort. Most TCR sequences were seen in very few donors, while some public TCRs were found in many individuals.

Library construction relied on the immunoSEQ multiplex PCR assay. A mixture of 60 forward primers for TCR Vbeta segments and 13 reverse primers for TCR Jbeta segments was used in the multiplex PCR. The CDR3 region of rearranged TCR beta genes was amplified from genomic DNA by a multiplex PCR assay. Amplified TCR beta libraries were sequenced as 87-base-pair reads on the Illumina HiSeq System. Turning to the authors' computational methods: A later analysis tallied approximately 87 million unique TCR beta chains across the 666 repertoires, and approximately 9.9 million of those chains were shared by two or more donors. To remove PCR and sequencing errors, raw reads were error-corrected and collapsed into unique sequences using a nearest-neighbor algorithm that merged closely related sequences. To assign V, D and J gene segments, CDR3 sequences were aligned to IMGT reference sequences. For a sequence to be retained, at least a six-nucleotide match to both a V gene segment and a J gene segment was required. Rearrangements were called productive when the CDR3 lacked stop codons and stayed in frame with V and J; all others were non-productive. Following IMGT convention, CDR3 was defined as the stretch from the second conserved V-encoded cysteine to the conserved J-encoded phenylalanine. The earlier analysis of about 570 of the donors excluded any sequence lacking an unambiguous match to a single V gene segment. In an earlier analysis of a few hundred of the donors, V segments were called functional above 56.7% productive rearrangements and were called segregating when the between-donor standard deviation exceeded 5%. A statistical classification framework was built to diagnose cytomegalovirus status from the catalog of TCR beta chain sequences. In a later analysis, TCR nucleotide sequences were compared against IMGT/GENE-DB human TR gene sequences so that V and J genes could be assigned. In a later analysis, CDR3 sequences and most-parsimonious VDJ recombination scenarios were assigned using the TCRdist pipeline. In a later analysis, every TCR beta chain was defined by the combination of its CDR3 amino acid sequence and its V-gene family, and reads without a unique V-gene family were dropped. To address suspected cross-contamination and a sequencing artifact, a later analysis removed some 620 highly shared, low-generation-probability nucleotide sequences. In a later analysis, a clonal expansion index for each public chain was calculated from normalized within-repertoire ranks of inferred template counts. A later analysis computed generation probabilities with a VDJ recombination model fitted to out-of-frame rearrangements, and checked the results against IGoR. Hypergeometric tests were used in a later analysis to score TCR-TCR, TCR-HLA and TCR-CMV co-occurrence, with a repertoire-size bias correction applied to the TCR pairs. To estimate false discovery rates, a later analysis permuted the HLA or CMV assignments 20 times. In a later analysis, co-occurring TCRs were grouped using DBSCAN, with TCRdist sequence similarity added in when clustering inside HLA-allele-positive subsets. Repertoires with fewer than 30,000 or more than 120,000 public chains, plus five repertoires with anomalous nucleotide sharing, were excluded from co-occurrence clustering. TCRdb mirrors the immuneACCESS table, restricted to in-frame sequences. Some clones are absent from its copies; in checked studies, under half trace to an unresolved V gene, and the reason for the others is unknown. Clone size and V and J calls were adopted from that table, with D and trimming inferred from the DNA. The sample has 70,000 to 85,000 clones on record, over 60% of them singletons. 4.4% of the sample is taken by the ten largest.

The cohort consisted of hundreds of healthy bone marrow donors. Cohort members were all nominally healthy when sampled, although unrecorded immune exposures were likely present. The donor tested CMV seropositive, placing the donor among the 289 seropositive members of the cohort. Every donor gave a peripheral blood sample, and the peripheral blood mononuclear cells from that sample were used for TCR beta sequencing. The Qiagen DNeasy Blood Extraction Kit was used to extract genomic DNA from the blood cell samples. The source of this sequence is a male donor in good health and CMV-seropositive. The sample taken for sequencing was PBMCs. The rearranged chain carries TRBV4-2 and TRBJ2-5; 5 matching bases give a weak D call of TRBD2. The CDR3: CASSQAQREETQYF. The bases read TGTGCCAGCAGCCAAGCCCAGAGGGAAGAGACCCAGTACTTC.